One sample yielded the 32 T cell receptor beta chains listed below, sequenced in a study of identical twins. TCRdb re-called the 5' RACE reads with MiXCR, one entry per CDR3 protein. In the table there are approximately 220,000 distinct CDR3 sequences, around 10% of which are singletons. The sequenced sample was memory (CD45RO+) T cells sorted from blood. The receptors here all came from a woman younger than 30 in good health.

In DNA form, the CDR3 reads TGTGCCACCAGCGTCGCGAGTGGCTCCTACAATGAGCAGTTCTTC. This codes for CATSVASGSYNEQFF. The genes are TRBV15 and TRBJ2-1; D is undetermined. CDR1 is LNHNV, CDR2 YYDKDF, per germline (reference sequence). The CDR3 extends over 15 amino acids. The germline V and J ends were trimmed by 5 bases and 0 bases, with 11 bases remaining between them.

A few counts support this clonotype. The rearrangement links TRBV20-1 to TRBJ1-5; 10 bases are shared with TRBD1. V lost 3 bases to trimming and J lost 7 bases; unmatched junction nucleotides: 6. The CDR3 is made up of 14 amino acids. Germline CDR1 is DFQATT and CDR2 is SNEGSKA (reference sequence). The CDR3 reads CSARDRGSGQPQHF. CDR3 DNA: TGCAGTGCTAGGGACAGGGGGAGTGGCCAGCCCCAGCATTTT.

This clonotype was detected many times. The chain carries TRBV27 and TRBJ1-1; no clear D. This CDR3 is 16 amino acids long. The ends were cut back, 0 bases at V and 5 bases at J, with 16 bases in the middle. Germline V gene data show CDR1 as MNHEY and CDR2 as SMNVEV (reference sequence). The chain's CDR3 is CASSLSDAVRGTEAFF. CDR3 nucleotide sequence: TGTGCCAGCAGTTTATCCGATGCGGTAAGAGGGACTGAAGCTTTCTTT.

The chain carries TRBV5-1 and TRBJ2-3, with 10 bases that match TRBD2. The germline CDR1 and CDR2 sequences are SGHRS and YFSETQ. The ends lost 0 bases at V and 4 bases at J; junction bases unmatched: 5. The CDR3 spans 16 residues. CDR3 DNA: TGCGCCAGCAGCTTGGCGAGCGGGGGGGCGTCAGATACGCAGTATTTT. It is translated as CASSLASGGASDTQYF.

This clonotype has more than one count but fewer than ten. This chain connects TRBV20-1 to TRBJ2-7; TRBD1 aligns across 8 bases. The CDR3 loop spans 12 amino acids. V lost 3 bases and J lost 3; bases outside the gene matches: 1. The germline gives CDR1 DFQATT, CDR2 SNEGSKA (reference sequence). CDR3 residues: CSARDRVYEQYF. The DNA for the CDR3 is TGCAGTGCTAGGGACAGGGTCTACGAGCAGTACTTC.

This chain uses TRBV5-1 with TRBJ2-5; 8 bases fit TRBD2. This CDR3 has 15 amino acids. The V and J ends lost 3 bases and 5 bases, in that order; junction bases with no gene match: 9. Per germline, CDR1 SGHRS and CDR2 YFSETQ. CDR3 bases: TGCGCCAGCAGCTATTCCGGGACTAGGGGTGAGACCCAGTACTTC. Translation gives CASSYSGTRGETQYF.

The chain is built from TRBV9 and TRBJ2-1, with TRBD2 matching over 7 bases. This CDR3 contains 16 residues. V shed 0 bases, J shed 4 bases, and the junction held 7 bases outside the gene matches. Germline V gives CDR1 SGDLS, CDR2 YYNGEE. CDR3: CASSVVGSGVYNEQFF. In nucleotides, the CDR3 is TGTGCCAGCAGCGTAGTGGGCAGCGGGGTTTACAATGAGCAGTTCTTC.

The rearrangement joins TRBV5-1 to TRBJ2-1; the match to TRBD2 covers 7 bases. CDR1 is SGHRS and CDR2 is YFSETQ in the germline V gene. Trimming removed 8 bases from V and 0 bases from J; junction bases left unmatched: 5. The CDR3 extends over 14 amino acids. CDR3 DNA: TGCGCCAGTCATTCTAGCGGCTCCTACAATGAGCAGTTCTTC. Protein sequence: CASHSSGSYNEQFF.

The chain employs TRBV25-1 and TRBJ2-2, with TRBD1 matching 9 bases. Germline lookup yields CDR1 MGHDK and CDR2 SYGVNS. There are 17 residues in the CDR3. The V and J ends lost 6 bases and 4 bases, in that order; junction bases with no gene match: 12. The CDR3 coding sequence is TGTGCCAGCAGCAAAACCGGGACAGGGCCTTTCACCGGGGAGCTGTTTTTT. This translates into CASSKTGTGPFTGELFF.

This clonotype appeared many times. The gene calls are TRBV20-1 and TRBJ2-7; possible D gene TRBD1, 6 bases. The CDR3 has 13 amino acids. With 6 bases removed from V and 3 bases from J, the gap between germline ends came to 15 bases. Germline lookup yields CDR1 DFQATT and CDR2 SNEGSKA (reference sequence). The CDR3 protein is CSAMTGTLYEQYF. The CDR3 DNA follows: TGCAGTGCCATGACCGGGACACTCTACGAGCAGTACTTC.

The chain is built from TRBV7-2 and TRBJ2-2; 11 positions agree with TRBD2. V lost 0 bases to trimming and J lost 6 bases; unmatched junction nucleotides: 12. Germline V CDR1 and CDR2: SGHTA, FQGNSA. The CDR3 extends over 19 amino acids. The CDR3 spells CASSLARGLAARGSGELFF. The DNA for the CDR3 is TGTGCCAGCAGCTTAGCCAGGGGACTAGCGGCCAGGGGATCCGGGGAGCTGTTTTTT.

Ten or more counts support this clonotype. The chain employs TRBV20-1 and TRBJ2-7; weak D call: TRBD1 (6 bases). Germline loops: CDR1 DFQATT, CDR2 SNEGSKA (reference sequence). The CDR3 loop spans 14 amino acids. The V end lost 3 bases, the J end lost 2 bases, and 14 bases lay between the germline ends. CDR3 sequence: CSASSVTGTYEQYF. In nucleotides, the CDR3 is TGCAGTGCTAGTTCCGTGACAGGCACCTACGAGCAGTACTTC.

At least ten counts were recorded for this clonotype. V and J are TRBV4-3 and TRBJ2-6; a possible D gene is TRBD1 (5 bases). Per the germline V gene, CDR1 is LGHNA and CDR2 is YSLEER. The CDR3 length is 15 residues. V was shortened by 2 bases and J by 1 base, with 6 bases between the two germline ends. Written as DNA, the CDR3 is TGCGCCAGCAGCCAAAGGGGTTCTGGGGCCAACGTCCTGACTTTC. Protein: CASSQRGSGANVLTF.

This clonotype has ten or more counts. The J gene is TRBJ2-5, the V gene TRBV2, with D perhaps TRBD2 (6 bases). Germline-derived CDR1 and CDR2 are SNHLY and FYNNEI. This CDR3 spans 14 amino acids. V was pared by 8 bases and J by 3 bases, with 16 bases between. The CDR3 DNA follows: TGTGCCAGCGAAGGGGTAGCGGTCAAAGAGACCCAGTACTTC. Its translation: CASEGVAVKETQYF.

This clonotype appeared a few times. In DNA form, the CDR3 reads TGTGCCAGCTCACGGGACAGGTTGAACACTGAAGCTTTCTTT. Protein product: CASSRDRLNTEAFF. The chain has TRBV18 and TRBJ1-1, with TRBD1 matching over 8 bases. The CDR3 length is 14 residues. CDR1 and CDR2 from the germline V gene are KGHSH and LQKENI. V gave up 4 bases and J gave up 0 bases; unmatched junction bases: 1.

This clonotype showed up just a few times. CDR3 residues: CASSSPLGDTQYF. DNA for the CDR3: TGTGCCAGCAGCTCCCCCCTGGGAGATACGCAGTATTTT. The J gene is TRBJ2-3, the V gene TRBV7-9; D uncertain. The CDR3 extends over 13 amino acids. V was shortened by 4 bases and J by 5 bases, with 10 bases between the two germline ends. Looked up from germline, CDR1 is SEHNR and CDR2 is FQNEAQ (reference sequence).

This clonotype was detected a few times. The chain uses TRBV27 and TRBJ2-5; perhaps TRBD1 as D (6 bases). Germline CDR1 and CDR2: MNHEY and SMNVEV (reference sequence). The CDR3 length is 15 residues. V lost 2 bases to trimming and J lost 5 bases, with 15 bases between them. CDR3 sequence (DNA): TGTGCCAGCAGTTTACAGAGGGGGTGGGAGGAGACCCAGTACTTC. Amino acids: CASSLQRGWEETQYF.

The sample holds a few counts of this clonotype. In DNA, the CDR3 is TGTGCCAGCAGCCAACAGGCCCGGGGGTATGAGCAGTTCTTC. Amino acids: CASSQQARGYEQFF. The J gene is TRBJ2-1, the V gene TRBV3-1; tentatively, D is TRBD2 (6 bases). The CDR3 has 14 amino acids. The germline V and J ends were trimmed by 2 bases and 8 bases, with 13 bases remaining between them. Germline assignment: CDR1 LGHDT and CDR2 YNNKEL (reference sequence).

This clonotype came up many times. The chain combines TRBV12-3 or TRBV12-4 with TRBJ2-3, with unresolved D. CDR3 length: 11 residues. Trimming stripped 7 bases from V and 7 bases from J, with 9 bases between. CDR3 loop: CASTDRNTQYF. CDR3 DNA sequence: TGTGCCAGCACCGACCGGAATACGCAGTATTTT.

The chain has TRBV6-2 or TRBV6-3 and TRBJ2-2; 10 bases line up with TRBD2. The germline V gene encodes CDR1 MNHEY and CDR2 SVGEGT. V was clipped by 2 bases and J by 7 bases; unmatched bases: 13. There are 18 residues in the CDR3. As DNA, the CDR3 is TGTGCCAGCAGTTACCTTCCGAGTAGCGGGAGGAGGGGCGGGGAGCTGTTTTTT. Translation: CASSYLPSSGRRGGELFF.

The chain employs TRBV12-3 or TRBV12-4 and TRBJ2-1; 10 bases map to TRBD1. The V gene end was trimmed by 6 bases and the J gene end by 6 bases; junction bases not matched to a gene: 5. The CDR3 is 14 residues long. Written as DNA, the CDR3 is TGTGCCAGCAGGCCGGGACAGGGGACCAATGAGCAGTTCTTC. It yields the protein CASRPGQGTNEQFF.

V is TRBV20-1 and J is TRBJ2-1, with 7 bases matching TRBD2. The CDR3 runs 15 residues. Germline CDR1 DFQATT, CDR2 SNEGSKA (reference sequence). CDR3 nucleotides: TGCAGCGCCGGGGGAGGGAGGACCTGGGTCAATGAGCAGTTCTTC. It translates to CSAGGGRTWVNEQFF.

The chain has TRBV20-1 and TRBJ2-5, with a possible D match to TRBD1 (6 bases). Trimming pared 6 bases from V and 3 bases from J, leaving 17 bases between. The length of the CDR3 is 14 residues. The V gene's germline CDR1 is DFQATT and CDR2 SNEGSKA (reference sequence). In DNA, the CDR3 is TGCAGTGCCGGACTGCGGGCAGGGGAAGAGACCCAGTACTTC. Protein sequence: CSAGLRAGEETQYF.

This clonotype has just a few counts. In nucleotides, the CDR3 is TGTGCCTCCGGCCGGGTGACCAAAAACATTCAGTACTTC. Translating gives CASGRVTKNIQYF. J is TRBJ2-4 and V is TRBV7-2; unclear D gene. Trimming left V 11 bases short and J 2 bases short, with 13 bases between. CDR3 length: 13 residues. Per germline, CDR1 SGHTA and CDR2 FQGNSA.

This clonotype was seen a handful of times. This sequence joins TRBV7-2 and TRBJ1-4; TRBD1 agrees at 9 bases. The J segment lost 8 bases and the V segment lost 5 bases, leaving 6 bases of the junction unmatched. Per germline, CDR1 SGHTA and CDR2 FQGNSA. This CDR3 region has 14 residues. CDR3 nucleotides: TGTGCCAGCAGCCCCCGGACAGGGGTGGAAAAACTGTTTTTT. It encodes CASSPRTGVEKLFF. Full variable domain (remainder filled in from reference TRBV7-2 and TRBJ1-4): GAGVSQSPSNKVTEKGKDVELRCDPISGHTALYWYRQSLGQGLEFLIYFQGNSAPDKSGLPSDRFSAERTGGSVSTLTIQRTQQEDSAVYLCASSPRTGVEKLFFGSGTQLSVL.

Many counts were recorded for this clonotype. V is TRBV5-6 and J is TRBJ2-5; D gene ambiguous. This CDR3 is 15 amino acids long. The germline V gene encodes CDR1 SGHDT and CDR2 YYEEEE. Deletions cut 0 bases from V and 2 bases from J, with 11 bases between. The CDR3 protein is CASSLDSGEQETQYF. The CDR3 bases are TGTGCCAGCAGCTTGGATTCTGGAGAACAAGAGACCCAGTACTTC.

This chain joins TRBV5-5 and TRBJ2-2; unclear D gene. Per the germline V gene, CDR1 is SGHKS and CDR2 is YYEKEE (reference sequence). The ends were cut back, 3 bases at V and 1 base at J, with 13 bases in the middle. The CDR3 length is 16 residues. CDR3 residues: CASSYNSGGNTGELFF. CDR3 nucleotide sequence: TGTGCCAGCAGCTACAACTCTGGTGGGAACACCGGGGAGCTGTTTTTT.

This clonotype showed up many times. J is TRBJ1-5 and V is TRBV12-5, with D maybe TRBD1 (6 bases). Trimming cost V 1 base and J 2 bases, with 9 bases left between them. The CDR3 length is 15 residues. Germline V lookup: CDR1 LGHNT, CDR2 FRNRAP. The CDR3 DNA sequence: TGTGCTAGTGGTTTGGACAGGGTAGGCAATCAGCCCCAGCATTTT. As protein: CASGLDRVGNQPQHF.

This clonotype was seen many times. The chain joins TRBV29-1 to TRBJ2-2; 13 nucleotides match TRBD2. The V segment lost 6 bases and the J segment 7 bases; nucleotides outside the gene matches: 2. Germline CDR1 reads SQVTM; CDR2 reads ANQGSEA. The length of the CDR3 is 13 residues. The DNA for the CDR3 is TGCAGCGTGCGGACTAGCGGGAGCGGGGAGCTGTTTTTT. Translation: CSVRTSGSGELFF.

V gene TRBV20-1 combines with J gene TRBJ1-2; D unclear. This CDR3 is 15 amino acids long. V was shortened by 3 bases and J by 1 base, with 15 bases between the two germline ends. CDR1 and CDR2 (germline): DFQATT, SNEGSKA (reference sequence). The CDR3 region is CSASKEAWGNYGYTF. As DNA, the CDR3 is TGCAGTGCTAGTAAAGAGGCCTGGGGTAACTATGGCTACACCTTC.

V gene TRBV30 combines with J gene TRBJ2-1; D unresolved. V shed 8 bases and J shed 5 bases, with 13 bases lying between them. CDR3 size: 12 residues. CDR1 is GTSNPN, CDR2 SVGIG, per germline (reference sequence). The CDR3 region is CAGRTYDNEQFF. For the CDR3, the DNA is TGTGCCGGCCGGACCTATGACAATGAGCAGTTCTTC.

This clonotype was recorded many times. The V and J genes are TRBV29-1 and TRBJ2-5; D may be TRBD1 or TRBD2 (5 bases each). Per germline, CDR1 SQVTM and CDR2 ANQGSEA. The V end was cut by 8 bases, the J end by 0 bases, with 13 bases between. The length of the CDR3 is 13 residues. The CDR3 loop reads CSTLGDHQETQYF. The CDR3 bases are TGCAGCACCCTGGGGGACCACCAAGAGACCCAGTACTTC.